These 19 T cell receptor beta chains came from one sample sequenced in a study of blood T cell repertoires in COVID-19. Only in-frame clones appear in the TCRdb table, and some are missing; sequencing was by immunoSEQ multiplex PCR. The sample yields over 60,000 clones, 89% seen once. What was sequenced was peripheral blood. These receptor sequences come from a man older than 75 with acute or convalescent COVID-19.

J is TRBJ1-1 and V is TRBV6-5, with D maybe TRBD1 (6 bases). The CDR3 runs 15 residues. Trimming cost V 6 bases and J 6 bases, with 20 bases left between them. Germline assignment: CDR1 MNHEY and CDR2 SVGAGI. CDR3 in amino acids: CASSGNREKGAEAFF. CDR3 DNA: TGTGCCAGCAGCGGCAACAGGGAAAAGGGCGCTGAAGCTTTCTTT.

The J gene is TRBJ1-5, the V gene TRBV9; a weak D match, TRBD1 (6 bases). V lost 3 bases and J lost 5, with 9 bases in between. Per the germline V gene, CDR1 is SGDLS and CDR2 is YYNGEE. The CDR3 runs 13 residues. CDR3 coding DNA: TGTGCCAGCAGCGAGACAGGTGATCAGCCCCAGCATTTT. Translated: CASSETGDQPQHF.

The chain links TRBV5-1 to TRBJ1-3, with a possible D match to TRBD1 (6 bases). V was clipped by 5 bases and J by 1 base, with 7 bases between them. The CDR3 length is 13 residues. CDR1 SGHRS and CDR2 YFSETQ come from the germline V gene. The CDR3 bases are TGCGCCAGCAGACAGGGATCTGGAAACACCATATATTTT. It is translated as CASRQGSGNTIYF.

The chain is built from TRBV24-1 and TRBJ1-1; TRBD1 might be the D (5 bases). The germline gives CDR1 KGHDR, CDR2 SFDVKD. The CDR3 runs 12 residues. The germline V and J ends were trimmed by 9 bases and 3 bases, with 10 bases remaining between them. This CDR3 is CATRAGDTEAFF. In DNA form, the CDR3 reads TGTGCCACCCGGGCGGGGGACACTGAAGCTTTCTTT.

CDR3 DNA sequence: TGTGCCTGGAGTCTCAGCGAAGGGGGCGAATCACCCCTCCACTTT. It codes for CAWSLSEGGESPLHF. The V gene is TRBV30, the J gene TRBJ1-6, with 7 bases lining up with TRBD1. The junction had 11 bases not matched to a gene; V was cut back by 2 bases and J by 10 bases. The V gene's germline CDR1 is GTSNPN and CDR2 SVGIG (reference sequence). CDR3 length: 15 residues.

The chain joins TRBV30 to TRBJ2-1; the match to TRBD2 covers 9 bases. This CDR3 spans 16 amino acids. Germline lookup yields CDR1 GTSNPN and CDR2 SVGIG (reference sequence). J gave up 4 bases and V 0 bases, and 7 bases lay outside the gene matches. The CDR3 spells CAWSVSRTSEYNEQFF. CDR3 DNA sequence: TGTGCCTGGAGTGTAAGTAGGACTAGCGAGTACAATGAGCAGTTCTTC.

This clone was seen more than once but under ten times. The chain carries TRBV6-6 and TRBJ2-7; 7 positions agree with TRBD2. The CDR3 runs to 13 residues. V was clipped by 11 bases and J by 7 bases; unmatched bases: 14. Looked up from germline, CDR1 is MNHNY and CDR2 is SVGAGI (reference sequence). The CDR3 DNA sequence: TGTGCCGGGAGGGAGTCCGCAACGGGGGAGCAGTACTTC. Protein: CAGRESATGEQYF.

The CDR3 protein is CATSAGLEIYEQFF. The CDR3 DNA sequence: TGTGCCACCAGCGCCGGACTAGAGATCTATGAGCAGTTCTTC. V is TRBV15 and J is TRBJ2-1; 7 nucleotides line up with TRBD2. The CDR3 length is 14 residues. The germline CDR1 and CDR2 sequences are LNHNV and YYDKDF (reference sequence). With V trimmed by 5 bases and J by 8 bases, 9 bases remained unmatched.

CDR3 nucleotide sequence: TGTGCCAGCAGCTACAGGGGGGCTGGGGCCAACGTCCTGACTTTC. Protein: CASSYRGAGANVLTF. This rearrangement joins TRBV11-2 to TRBJ2-6; 8 bases match TRBD1. The CDR3 loop spans 15 amino acids. V lost 4 bases, J lost 2 bases, and 1 base stayed unmatched. Germline loops: CDR1 SGHAT, CDR2 FQNNGV.

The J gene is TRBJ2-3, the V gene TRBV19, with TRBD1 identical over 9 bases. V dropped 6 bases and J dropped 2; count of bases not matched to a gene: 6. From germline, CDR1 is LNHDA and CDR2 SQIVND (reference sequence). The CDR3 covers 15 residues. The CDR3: CASRTGGETTDTQYF. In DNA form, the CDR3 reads TGTGCCAGTAGGACAGGGGGGGAGACCACAGATACGCAGTATTTT.

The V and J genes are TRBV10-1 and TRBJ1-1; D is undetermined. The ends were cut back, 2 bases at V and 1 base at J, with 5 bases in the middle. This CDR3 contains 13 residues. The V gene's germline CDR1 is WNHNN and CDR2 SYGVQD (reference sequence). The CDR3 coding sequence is TGCGCCAGCAGTGAGCGTCCGAACACTGAAGCTTTCTTT. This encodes CASSERPNTEAFF.

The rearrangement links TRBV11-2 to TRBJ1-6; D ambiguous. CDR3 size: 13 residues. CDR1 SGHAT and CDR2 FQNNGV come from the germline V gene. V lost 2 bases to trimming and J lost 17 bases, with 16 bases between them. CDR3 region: CASSLPSVARIHF. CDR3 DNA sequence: TGTGCCAGCAGCTTACCCTCCGTCGCTAGGATCCACTTT.

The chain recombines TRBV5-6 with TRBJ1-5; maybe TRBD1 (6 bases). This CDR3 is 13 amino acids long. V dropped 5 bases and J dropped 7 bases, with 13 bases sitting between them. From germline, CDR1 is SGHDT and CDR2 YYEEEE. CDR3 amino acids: CASSRTAAQPQHF. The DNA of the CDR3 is TGTGCCAGCAGTCGGACAGCCGCACAGCCCCAGCATTTT.

For the CDR3, the DNA is TGTGCCAGCAGTGAAGGCGCTACTGGCTCCTACAATGAGCAGTTCTTC. It yields the protein CASSEGATGSYNEQFF. The chain employs TRBV6-1 and TRBJ2-1; no definite D call. Trimming shortened V by 1 base and J by 0 bases, and 10 bases separated the two germline ends. Germline CDR1 MNHNS, CDR2 SASEGT. The CDR3 is made up of 16 amino acids.

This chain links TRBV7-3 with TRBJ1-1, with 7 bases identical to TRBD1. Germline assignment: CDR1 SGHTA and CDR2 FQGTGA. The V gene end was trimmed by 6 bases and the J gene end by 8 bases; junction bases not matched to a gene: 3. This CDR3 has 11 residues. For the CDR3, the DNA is TGTGCCAGCAGTCAGGGGGACGAAGCTTTCTTT. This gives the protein CASSQGDEAFF. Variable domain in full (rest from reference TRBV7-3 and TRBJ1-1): GAGVSQTPSNKVTEKGKYVELRCDPISGHTALYWYRQSLGQGPEFLIYFQGTGAADDSGLPNDRFFAVRPEGSVSTLKIQRTERGDSAVYLCASSQGDEAFFGQGTRLTVV.

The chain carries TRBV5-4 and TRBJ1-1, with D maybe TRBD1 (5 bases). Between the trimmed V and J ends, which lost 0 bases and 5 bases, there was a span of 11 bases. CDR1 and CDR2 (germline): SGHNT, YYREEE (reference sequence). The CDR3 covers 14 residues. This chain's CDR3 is CASSLGGPPTEAFF. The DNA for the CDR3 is TGTGCCAGCAGCTTGGGGGGCCCTCCAACTGAAGCTTTCTTT.

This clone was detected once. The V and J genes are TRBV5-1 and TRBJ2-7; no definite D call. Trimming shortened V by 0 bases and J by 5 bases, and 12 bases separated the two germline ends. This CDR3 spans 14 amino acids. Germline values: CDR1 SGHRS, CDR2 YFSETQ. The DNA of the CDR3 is TGCGCCAGCAGCTTGGCAGGTGAGAACGACGAGCAGTACTTC. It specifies CASSLAGENDEQYF.

CDR3 in DNA: TGTGCCAGCAGCTTGGGGGCAGGTCCCCGGCGTAGCTCCTATAATTCACCCCTCCACTTT. Translated, it gives CASSLGAGPRRSSYNSPLHF. The chain couples TRBV5-4 to TRBJ1-6; the D is unclear. Germline V gene lookup returns CDR1 SGHNT and CDR2 YYREEE (reference sequence). The V end was cut by 0 bases, the J end by 0 bases, with 19 bases between. The CDR3 has 20 amino acids.

This chain's CDR3 is CAWSVQEGGELFF. CDR3 coding DNA: TGTGCCTGGAGTGTACAGGAGGGCGGGGAGCTGTTTTTT. The chain is built from TRBV30 and TRBJ2-2; possible D gene TRBD2, 6 bases. The CDR3 is 13 amino acids. Germline V gives CDR1 GTSNPN, CDR2 SVGIG (reference sequence). Trimming took off 0 bases at V and 7 bases at J, with 9 bases between the two ends.